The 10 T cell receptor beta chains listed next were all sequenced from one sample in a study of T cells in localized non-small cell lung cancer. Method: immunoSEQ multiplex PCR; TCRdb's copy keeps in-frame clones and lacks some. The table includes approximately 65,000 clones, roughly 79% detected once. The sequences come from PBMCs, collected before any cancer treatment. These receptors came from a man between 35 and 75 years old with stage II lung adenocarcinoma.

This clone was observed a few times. The CDR3 region has the DNA TGTGCCAGCAGTGCAACTAGCGGGAGTAGTAATGAGCAGTTCTTC. This codes for CASSATSGSSNEQFF. The chain combines TRBV7-3 with TRBJ2-1; 11 bases map to TRBD2. The junction had 8 bases not matched to a gene; V was cut back by 6 bases and J by 7 bases. The CDR3 extends over 15 amino acids. Germline CDR1 reads SGHTA; CDR2 reads FQGTGA.

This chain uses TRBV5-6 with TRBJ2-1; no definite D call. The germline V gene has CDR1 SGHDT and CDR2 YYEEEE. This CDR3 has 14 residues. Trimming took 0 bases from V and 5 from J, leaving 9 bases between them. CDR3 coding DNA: TGTGCCAGCAGCTTGGGTCACCTAAACAATGAGCAGTTCTTC. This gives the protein CASSLGHLNNEQFF.

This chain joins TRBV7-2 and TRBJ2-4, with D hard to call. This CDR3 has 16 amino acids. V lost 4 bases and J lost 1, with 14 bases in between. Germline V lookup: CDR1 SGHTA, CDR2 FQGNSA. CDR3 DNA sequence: TGTGCCAGCAGCTCTATATCAGACGGGGCCAAAAACATTCAGTACTTC. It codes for CASSSISDGAKNIQYF.

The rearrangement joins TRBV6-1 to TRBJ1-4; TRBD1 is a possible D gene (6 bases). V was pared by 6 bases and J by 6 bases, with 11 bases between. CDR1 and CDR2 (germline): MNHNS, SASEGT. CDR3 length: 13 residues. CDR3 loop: CASSYYRDEKLFF. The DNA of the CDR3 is TGTGCCAGCAGCTACTACAGGGATGAAAAACTGTTTTTT.

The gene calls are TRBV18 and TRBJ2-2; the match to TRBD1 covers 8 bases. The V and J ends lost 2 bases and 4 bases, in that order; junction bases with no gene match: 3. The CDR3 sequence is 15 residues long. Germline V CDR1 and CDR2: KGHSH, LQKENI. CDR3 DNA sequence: TGTGCCAGCTCACCAGGACAGGGAGTCACCGGGGAGCTGTTTTTT. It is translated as CASSPGQGVTGELFF.

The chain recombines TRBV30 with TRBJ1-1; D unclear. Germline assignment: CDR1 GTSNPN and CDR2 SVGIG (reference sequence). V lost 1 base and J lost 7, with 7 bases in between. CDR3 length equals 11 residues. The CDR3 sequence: CAWSARVEAFF. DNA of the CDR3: TGTGCCTGGAGTGCCCGGGTTGAAGCTTTCTTT.

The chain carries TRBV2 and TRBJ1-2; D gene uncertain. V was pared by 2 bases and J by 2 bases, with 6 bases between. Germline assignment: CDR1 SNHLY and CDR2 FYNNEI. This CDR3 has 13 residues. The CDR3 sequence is CASSELSNYGYTF. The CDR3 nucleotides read TGTGCCAGCAGTGAACTCAGCAACTATGGCTACACCTTC.

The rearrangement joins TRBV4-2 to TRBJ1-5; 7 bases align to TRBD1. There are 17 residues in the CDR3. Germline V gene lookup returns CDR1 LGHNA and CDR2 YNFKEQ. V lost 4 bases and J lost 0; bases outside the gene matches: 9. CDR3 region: CASSREAGTASNQPQHF. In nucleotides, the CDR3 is TGTGCCAGCAGCCGAGAGGCCGGGACAGCTAGCAATCAGCCCCAGCATTTT.

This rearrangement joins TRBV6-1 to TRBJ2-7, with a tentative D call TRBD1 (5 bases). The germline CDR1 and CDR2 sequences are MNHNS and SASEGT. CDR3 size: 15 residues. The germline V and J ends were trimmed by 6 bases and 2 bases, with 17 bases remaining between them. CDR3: CASSMDPLGAYEQYF. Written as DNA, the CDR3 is TGTGCCAGCAGCATGGATCCCTTAGGGGCCTACGAGCAGTACTTC.

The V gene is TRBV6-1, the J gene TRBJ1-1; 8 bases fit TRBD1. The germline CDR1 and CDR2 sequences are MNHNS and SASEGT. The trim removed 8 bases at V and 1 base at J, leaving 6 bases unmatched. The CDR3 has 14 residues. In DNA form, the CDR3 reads TGTGCCAGCCGCGCAGGGGGCGCGAACACTGAAGCTTTCTTT. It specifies CASRAGGANTEAFF.